This entry lists 23 T cell receptor beta chains sequenced from one sample in a study of blood T cell repertoires in COVID-19. Generated by immunoSEQ multiplex PCR, the TCRdb table keeps only in-frame clones and is missing some. The table records approximately 360,000 clones, roughly 90% of them present only once. What was sequenced was PBMCs or T cells enriched from blood (not recorded which). The receptors shown here come from a woman aged 30 to 39 with acute COVID-19.

The chain uses TRBV24-1 and TRBJ2-1; TRBD2 matches 7 bases. Germline trimming cut 3 bases from V and 6 bases from J; bases unmatched to any gene: 10. The CDR3 runs 16 residues. Germline V gene data show CDR1 as KGHDR and CDR2 as SFDVKD. CDR3 DNA: TGTGCCACCAGTGATCAACGGACTAGGGTGATCAATGAGCAGTTCTTC. Its protein product is CATSDQRTRVINEQFF.

About this clone: One junction end does not reproduce the germline sequence, and a read error may be involved. The chain carries TRBV2 and TRBJ2-1; D ambiguous. The CDR3 is 15 residues long. The germline V gene encodes CDR1 SNHLY and CDR2 FYNNEI. As DNA, the CDR3 is TGTGCCAGCAGAGAAGACTCAAGCTCCTACAATGAGCAGTTCTTC. Translated, it gives CASREDSSSYNEQFF.

This clone was observed a single time. This chain uses TRBV7-9 with TRBJ1-2; 8 bases fit TRBD1. The CDR3 is 15 residues long. J lost 8 bases, V lost 4 bases, and 12 bases had no gene match. In germline, CDR1 is SEHNR, CDR2 FQNEAQ (reference sequence). Here the CDR3 DNA reads TGTGCCAGCAGCTCGACAGGGGTCACTATCTACGGCTACACCTTC. Translated, it gives CASSSTGVTIYGYTF.

V gene TRBV25-1 combines with J gene TRBJ2-7; TRBD2 might be the D (5 bases). Germline-derived CDR1 and CDR2 are MGHDK and SYGVNS. This CDR3 is 15 amino acids long. Between the trimmed V and J ends, which lost 3 bases and 1 base, there was a span of 13 bases. CDR3 DNA: TGTGCCAGCAGTGATCGCGGACTCGCTTCCTACGAGCAGTACTTC. Its translation is CASSDRGLASYEQYF.

The V call is TRBV19, the J call TRBJ1-5; 7 positions match TRBD1. Germline V CDR1 and CDR2: LNHDA, SQIVND (reference sequence). The junction had 10 bases not matched to a gene; V was cut back by 7 bases and J by 1 base. This CDR3 has 16 amino acids. This CDR3 is CASIEGRGKSNQPQHF. In nucleotides, the CDR3 is TGTGCCAGTATAGAAGGCAGGGGGAAGAGCAATCAGCCCCAGCATTTT.

The V call is TRBV6-2 or TRBV6-3, the J call TRBJ2-3; 15 bases are shared with TRBD2. J lost 5 bases, V lost 0 bases, and 6 bases had no gene match. The CDR3 consists of 18 residues. CDR1 and CDR2 (germline): MNHEY, SVGEGT. The CDR3 nucleotides are TGTGCCAGCAGTTACTCGAGGACTAGCGGGGGGGTTCGAGATACGCAGTATTTT. Its translation is CASSYSRTSGGVRDTQYF.

The chain has TRBV27 and TRBJ1-1; D may be TRBD1 (6 bases). Germline V gives CDR1 MNHEY, CDR2 SMNVEV (reference sequence). The CDR3 is 17 residues long. Trimming took 3 bases from V and 5 from J, leaving 22 bases between them. The CDR3, as DNA: TGTGCCAGCAGTTTTCACGGAAGTTACAGGGTTAGGACTGAAGCTTTCTTT. Translated: CASSFHGSYRVRTEAFF.

This chain uses TRBV27 with TRBJ1-2; TRBD1 matches at 7 bases. CDR1 is MNHEY and CDR2 is SMNVEV in the germline V gene (reference sequence). The V segment lost 5 bases and the J segment 4 bases; nucleotides outside the gene matches: 10. The CDR3 extends over 15 amino acids. The CDR3 DNA reads TGTGCCAGCAGTAAAAACCCGGGACAGCTCTATGGCTACACCTTC. Protein sequence: CASSKNPGQLYGYTF.

The chain recombines TRBV19 with TRBJ1-6; weak D call: TRBD1 (6 bases). The CDR3 covers 16 residues. Germline V gives CDR1 LNHDA, CDR2 SQIVND (reference sequence). V was shortened by 3 bases and J by 0 bases, with 9 bases between the two germline ends. The CDR3 region is CASSIRTVSYNSPLHF. CDR3 sequence (DNA): TGTGCCAGTAGTATCAGGACAGTCTCCTATAATTCACCCCTCCACTTT.

This sequence joins TRBV6-5 and TRBJ2-5; 7 nucleotides agree with TRBD2. The germline V gene has CDR1 MNHEY and CDR2 SVGAGI. CDR3 size: 15 residues. V shed 0 bases and J 3 bases; nucleotides not matched to a gene: 4. The CDR3, as DNA: TGTGCCAGCAGTTACTCGTGGGGGGGGGAAGAGACCCAGTACTTC. Its translation is CASSYSWGGEETQYF.

The V call is TRBV7-3, the J call TRBJ1-2; 7 nucleotides line up with TRBD1. J lost 7 bases, V lost 5 bases, and 7 bases had no gene match. The CDR3 length is 13 residues. The germline gives CDR1 SGHTA, CDR2 FQGTGA. CDR3 in DNA: TGTGCCAGCAGCCCTACAGGGGATGGTGGCTACACCTTC. Translating it yields CASSPTGDGGYTF. The full variable domain, its missing parts supplied by reference TRBV7-3 and TRBJ1-2, is GAGVSQTPSNKVTEKGKYVELRCDPISGHTALYWYRQSLGQGPEFLIYFQGTGAADDSGLPNDRFFAVRPEGSVSTLKIQRTERGDSAVYLCASSPTGDGGYTFGSGTRLTVV.

The chain is built from TRBV5-5 and TRBJ2-1; no clear D gene. Germline CDR1 SGHKS, CDR2 YYEKEE (reference sequence). V dropped 2 bases and J dropped 3 bases, with 18 bases sitting between them. The length of the CDR3 is 17 residues. CDR3 sequence (DNA): TGTGCCAGCAGCTTAAGGTTGTTTTGGGCACACTACAATGAGCAGTTCTTC. Its protein is CASSLRLFWAHYNEQFF.

This chain connects TRBV30 to TRBJ1-4; D might be TRBD1 (6 bases). The germline V gene encodes CDR1 GTSNPN and CDR2 SVGIG (reference sequence). V was cut by 0 bases and J by 5 bases, with 10 bases left in between. The CDR3 spans 14 residues. CDR3 DNA: TGTGCCTGGAGTGTAAAGGGGGGGAATGAAAAACTGTTTTTT. This gives the protein CAWSVKGGNEKLFF.

This chain connects TRBV7-9 to TRBJ1-2; D gene ambiguous. There are 15 residues in the CDR3. Trimming removed 3 bases at V and 1 base at J, with 12 bases between. Germline CDR1 is SEHNR and CDR2 is FQNEAQ (reference sequence). The CDR3 protein is CASSFRRQINYGYTF. CDR3 DNA: TGTGCCAGCAGCTTTCGGAGGCAGATTAACTATGGCTACACCTTC.

This rearrangement joins TRBV6-2 or TRBV6-3 to TRBJ1-2; no definite D call. Germline CDR1 and CDR2: MNHEY and SVGEGT. This CDR3 is 11 amino acids long. Trimming took off 6 bases at V and 8 bases at J, with 10 bases between the two ends. CDR3 coding DNA: TGTGCCAGCAGCGACCTCAGGGGCTACACCTTC. Translation: CASSDLRGYTF.

A single count supports this clone. The same CDR3 arises from other DNA sequences in this sample as well. This chain links TRBV6-4 with TRBJ2-3, with 7 bases matching TRBD2. Germline CDR1 reads MRHNA; CDR2 reads SNTAGT. The J segment lost 1 base and the V segment lost 4 bases, leaving 2 bases of the junction unmatched. The CDR3 length is 14 residues. This CDR3 is CASSASGGTDTQYF. The CDR3 bases are TGTGCCAGCAGTGCGAGCGGGGGCACAGATACGCAGTATTTT.

The CDR3: CASSDSGTTDTQYF. CDR3 in DNA: TGTGCCAGCAGCGACTCAGGCACCACAGATACGCAGTATTTT. The rearrangement links TRBV9 to TRBJ2-3; D unclear. CDR1 is SGDLS, CDR2 YYNGEE, per germline. The CDR3 spans 14 residues. Trimming cost V 3 bases and J 2 bases, with 10 bases left between them. The complete variable domain, with remaining parts taken from reference TRBV9 and TRBJ2-3, reads DSGVTQTPKHLITATGQRVTLRCSPRSGDLSVYWYQQSLDQGLQFLIQYYNGEERAKGNILERFSAQQFPDLHSELNLSSLELGDSALYFCASSDSGTTDTQYFGPGTRLTVL.

The rearrangement links TRBV7-2 to TRBJ2-1, with D possibly being TRBD1 (6 bases). The V gene's germline CDR1 is SGHTA and CDR2 FQGNSA. Trimming took 5 bases from V and 0 from J, leaving 17 bases between them. The CDR3 extends over 17 amino acids. The CDR3 loop is CASSPGRGTSSYNEQFF. The CDR3 DNA reads TGTGCCAGCAGCCCAGGCAGGGGTACCAGCTCCTACAATGAGCAGTTCTTC.

This rearrangement joins TRBV7-7 to TRBJ2-5, with 12 bases matching TRBD2. This CDR3 spans 16 amino acids. V trimming: 4 bases; J trimming: 4 bases; junction bases outside the gene matches: 7. The germline V gene encodes CDR1 SSHAT and CDR2 FNYEAQ (reference sequence). CDR3 sequence: CASSSRLAGGAETQYF. In nucleotides, the CDR3 is TGTGCCAGCAGCTCCCGCCTAGCGGGGGGGGCAGAGACCCAGTACTTC.

DNA for the CDR3: TGTGCCAGCAGCTTAACGCAGCTTTATCCAGGGTATGGCTACACCTTC. Its translation: CASSLTQLYPGYGYTF. The chain has TRBV7-2 and TRBJ1-2; possibly TRBD1 for D (5 bases). This CDR3 has 16 amino acids. V was pared by 2 bases and J by 5 bases, with 18 bases between. Germline CDR1 and CDR2: SGHTA and FQGNSA.

This chain uses TRBV6-5 with TRBJ2-1, with 7 positions matching TRBD2. This CDR3 spans 15 amino acids. Trimming took 7 bases from V and 9 from J; bases not matched to a gene: 15. CDR1 and CDR2 (germline): MNHEY, SVGAGI. The CDR3 coding sequence is TGTGCCAGCAATACATTCGGACTAGGTTCGGGTGAGCAGTTCTTC. Its protein is CASNTFGLGSGEQFF.

The chain joins TRBV7-2 to TRBJ1-2, with D hard to call. Trimming pared 3 bases from V and 5 bases from J, leaving 16 bases between. The CDR3 has 15 amino acids. Per germline, CDR1 SGHTA and CDR2 FQGNSA. The CDR3 protein is CASSFRGRQTYGYTF. As DNA, the CDR3 is TGTGCCAGCAGCTTCCGTGGTCGACAAACTTATGGCTACACCTTC.

V gene TRBV18 combines with J gene TRBJ1-1; no reliable D call. This CDR3 is 14 amino acids long. The ends were cut back, 2 bases at V and 3 bases at J, with 10 bases in the middle. Per the germline V gene, CDR1 is KGHSH and CDR2 is LQKENI. CDR3 coding DNA: TGTGCCAGCTCACCAAGCGGGGTGTACACTGAAGCTTTCTTT. This sequence encodes CASSPSGVYTEAFF.